The rows below give T cell receptor beta chains drawn from one sample of a study of beta chain features in type 1 diabetes. TCRdb keeps only in-frame clones here, not all; method: immunoSEQ multiplex PCR. The data hold about 450,000 clones, with over 10% observed a single time. Sequenced: naive CD4+ T cells from blood. These TCRs come from a woman aged 18-29 years in good health. The CDR3 runs from the conserved cysteine through the conserved F or W. D genes are given only for firm matches. Rows give clone size only sometimes, using once, few, many, or a class for an expanded clone.

v_gene: TRBV7-2; d_gene: NA; abundance: few; j_gene: TRBJ2-3; CDR3aa: CASSLARGDTQYF; CDR3nt: TGTGCCAGCAGCTTAGCGAGGGGAGATACGCAGTATTTT
v_gene: TRBV9; d_gene: NA; abundance: NA; j_gene: TRBJ2-5; CDR3aa: CARSVYFGGETQYF; CDR3nt: TGTGCCCGCAGCGTCTATTTCGGTGGAGAGACCCAGTACTTC
v_gene: TRBV2; d_gene: NA; abundance: NA; j_gene: TRBJ2-1; CDR3aa: CASSGVGLPDNEQFF; CDR3nt: TGTGCCAGCAGTGGAGTAGGCCTACCCGACAATGAGCAGTTCTTC
v_gene: TRBV7-2; d_gene: NA; abundance: NA; j_gene: TRBJ2-6; CDR3aa: CASSSYFSGANVLTF; CDR3nt: TGTGCCAGCAGCTCGTATTTTTCTGGGGCCAACGTCCTGACTTTC
v_gene: TRBV7-9; d_gene: TRBD2; abundance: few; j_gene: TRBJ2-5; CDR3aa: CASSLAVAGGQETQYF; CDR3nt: TGTGCCAGCAGCTTAGCGGTAGCGGGCGGTCAAGAGACCCAGTACTTC
v_gene: TRBV6-1; d_gene: NA; abundance: few; j_gene: TRBJ2-7; CDR3aa: CASSEGVPGASSYEQYF; CDR3nt: TGTGCCAGCAGTGAAGGGGTCCCCGGGGCGAGCTCCTACGAGCAGTACTTC
v_gene: TRBV5-1; d_gene: NA; abundance: NA; j_gene: TRBJ2-7; CDR3aa: CASSTSAGLPYEQYF; CDR3nt: TGCGCCAGCAGCACCTCCGCAGGGCTCCCCTACGAGCAGTACTTC
v_gene: TRBV11-2; d_gene: NA; abundance: NA; j_gene: TRBJ2-4; CDR3aa: CASSLGQLLAKNIQYF; CDR3nt: TGTGCCAGCAGCTTAGGCCAGCTTCTAGCCAAAAACATTCAGTACTTC
v_gene: TRBV4-1; d_gene: NA; abundance: few; j_gene: TRBJ1-5; CDR3aa: CASSQTSGTPTGPQHF; CDR3nt: TGCGCCAGCAGCCAAACATCCGGGACCCCGACAGGGCCCCAGCATTTT
v_gene: TRBV5-1; d_gene: TRBD2; abundance: NA; j_gene: TRBJ2-5; CDR3aa: CASSLGTSGTSAETQYF; CDR3nt: TGCGCCAGCTCCCTAGGGACTAGCGGGACTTCCGCAGAGACCCAGTACTTC
v_gene: TRBV7-6; d_gene: TRBD2; abundance: NA; j_gene: TRBJ2-3; CDR3aa: CASRPKMGTSGVSTDTQYF; CDR3nt: TGTGCCAGCAGACCAAAAATGGGGACTAGCGGGGTGAGCACAGATACGCAGTATTTT
v_gene: TRBV6-1; d_gene: NA; abundance: few; j_gene: TRBJ1-6; CDR3aa: CASSERSPDSGYNSPLHF; CDR3nt: TGTGCCAGCAGTGAAAGGAGTCCCGACAGCGGATACAATTCACCCCTCCACTTT
v_gene: TRBV5-4; d_gene: NA; abundance: few; j_gene: TRBJ1-6; CDR3aa: CASSNARGNSPLHF; CDR3nt: TGTGCCAGCAGCAACGCTAGGGGGAATTCACCCCTCCACTTT
v_gene: TRBV2; d_gene: NA; abundance: few; j_gene: TRBJ2-1; CDR3aa: CASSEAGGGEQFF; CDR3nt: TGTGCCAGCAGCGAAGCCGGGGGCGGTGAGCAGTTCTTC
v_gene: TRBV27; d_gene: NA; abundance: NA; j_gene: TRBJ2-6; CDR3aa: CASSLEGSSGANVLTF; CDR3nt: TGTGCCAGCAGTTTAGAAGGAAGCTCTGGGGCCAACGTCCTGACTTTC
v_gene: TRBV30; d_gene: NA; abundance: NA; j_gene: TRBJ1-3; CDR3aa: CAWRQVSGNTIYF; CDR3nt: TGTGCCTGGAGGCAGGTCTCTGGAAACACCATATATTTT
v_gene: TRBV30; d_gene: TRBD1; abundance: few; j_gene: TRBJ1-4; CDR3aa: CAWSGQGGRRGLFF; CDR3nt: TGTGCCTGGAGTGGACAGGGGGGCCGAAGGGGCCTGTTTTTT
v_gene: TRBV4-2; d_gene: TRBD1; abundance: few; j_gene: TRBJ2-1; CDR3aa: CASSQSSGGAGTEQFF; CDR3nt: TGTGCCAGCAGCCAAAGCTCAGGGGGCGCGGGAACAGAGCAGTTCTTC
v_gene: TRBV19; d_gene: TRBD1; abundance: NA; j_gene: TRBJ2-3; CDR3aa: CASTLTTGIGTDTQYF; CDR3nt: TGTGCCAGTACACTCACGACAGGGATTGGCACAGATACGCAGTATTTT
v_gene: TRBV5-1; d_gene: TRBD1; abundance: few; j_gene: TRBJ1-2; CDR3aa: CASSLAGGRPYGYTF; CDR3nt: TGCGCCAGCAGCTTGGCAGGGGGCAGGCCCTATGGCTACACCTTC
v_gene: TRBV28; d_gene: NA; abundance: NA; j_gene: TRBJ2-5; CDR3aa: CASRGRPYQETQYF; CDR3nt: TGTGCCAGCAGAGGCAGACCGTACCAAGAGACCCAGTACTTC
v_gene: TRBV7-9; d_gene: NA; abundance: few; j_gene: TRBJ2-1; CDR3aa: CASSPQNIVDEQFF; CDR3nt: TGTGCCAGCAGCCCGCAAAACATTGTGGATGAGCAGTTCTTC
v_gene: TRBV29-1; d_gene: NA; abundance: NA; j_gene: TRBJ2-1; CDR3aa: CSGGGASYNEQFF; CDR3nt: TGCAGCGGTGGGGGAGCCTCCTACAATGAGCAGTTCTTC
v_gene: TRBV7-2; d_gene: TRBD1; abundance: few; j_gene: TRBJ2-2; CDR3aa: CASSVGQGVTGELFF; CDR3nt: TGTGCCAGCAGCGTGGGACAGGGGGTAACCGGGGAGCTGTTTTTT
v_gene: TRBV16; d_gene: TRBD1; abundance: NA; j_gene: TRBJ1-5; CDR3aa: CASSQTGNRGLRQPQHF; CDR3nt: TGTGCCAGCAGCCAAACTGGAAACAGGGGGCTGAGACAGCCCCAGCATTTT
v_gene: TRBV7-2; d_gene: TRBD1; abundance: few; j_gene: TRBJ2-6; CDR3aa: CASSSDRVRGANVLTF; CDR3nt: TGTGCCAGCAGCTCTGACAGGGTGCGGGGGGCCAACGTCCTGACTTTC
v_gene: TRBV13; d_gene: TRBD1; abundance: NA; j_gene: TRBJ2-7; CDR3aa: CASSVIGQGVSYEQYF; CDR3nt: TGTGCCAGCAGCGTCATAGGACAGGGGGTCTCCTACGAGCAGTACTTC
v_gene: TRBV29-1; d_gene: NA; abundance: few; j_gene: TRBJ1-1; CDR3aa: CSVEAQGYTEAFF; CDR3nt: TGCAGCGTTGAAGCACAGGGTTACACTGAAGCTTTCTTT
v_gene: TRBV7-9; d_gene: TRBD2; abundance: few; j_gene: TRBJ2-7; CDR3aa: CASSPAGTGTTYF; CDR3nt: TGTGCCAGCAGCCCAGCGGGGACCGGGACCACGTACTTC
v_gene: TRBV7-3; d_gene: NA; abundance: few; j_gene: TRBJ1-1; CDR3aa: CASSAGVNTEAFF; CDR3nt: TGTGCCAGCAGTGCCGGGGTAAACACTGAAGCTTTCTTT
v_gene: TRBV5-1; d_gene: TRBD2; abundance: few; j_gene: TRBJ2-3; CDR3aa: CASSSPGGGSSQYF; CDR3nt: TGCGCCAGCAGCTCCCCCGGCGGGGGTTCTTCGCAGTATTTT
v_gene: TRBV30; d_gene: TRBD2; abundance: NA; j_gene: TRBJ2-7; CDR3aa: CAWSTGTSGVYEQYF; CDR3nt: TGTGCCTGGAGTACCGGGACTAGCGGAGTGTACGAGCAGTACTTC
v_gene: TRBV7-9; d_gene: TRBD1; abundance: few; j_gene: TRBJ2-2; CDR3aa: CASSGRWQGVPRELFF; CDR3nt: TGTGCCAGCAGCGGAAGATGGCAGGGGGTGCCCAGGGAGCTGTTTTTT
v_gene: TRBV18; d_gene: NA; abundance: few; j_gene: TRBJ2-7; CDR3aa: CASSPRVAEGSYEQYF; CDR3nt: TGTGCCAGCTCTCCTCGGGTAGCGGAGGGCTCCTACGAGCAGTACTTC
v_gene: TRBV7-2; d_gene: NA; abundance: few; j_gene: TRBJ1-4; CDR3aa: CASSRQGYGKLFF; CDR3nt: TGTGCCAGCAGTCGTCAGGGGTATGGAAAACTGTTTTTT
v_gene: TRBV2; d_gene: TRBD2; abundance: NA; j_gene: TRBJ2-7; CDR3aa: CASLIVLGLAGFEQYF; CDR3nt: TGTGCCAGCCTAATAGTACTGGGACTAGCGGGTTTCGAGCAGTACTTC
v_gene: TRBV7-9; d_gene: TRBD2; abundance: few; j_gene: TRBJ2-5; CDR3aa: CASSPRGGTQETQYF; CDR3nt: TGTGCCAGCAGCCCACGCGGGGGGACACAAGAGACCCAGTACTTC
v_gene: TRBV5-6; d_gene: NA; abundance: NA; j_gene: TRBJ1-2; CDR3aa: CASSLGFRDSTF; CDR3nt: TGTGCCAGCAGCTTGGGGTTCCGGGACTCCACCTTC
v_gene: TRBV11-3; d_gene: NA; abundance: few; j_gene: TRBJ1-1; CDR3aa: CASSPSGPEAFF; CDR3nt: TGTGCCAGCAGCCCATCCGGGCCTGAAGCTTTCTTT
v_gene: TRBV9; d_gene: NA; abundance: few; j_gene: TRBJ1-1; CDR3aa: CASSVDGRVGTEAFF; CDR3nt: TGTGCCAGCAGCGTAGATGGCAGGGTGGGCACTGAAGCTTTCTTT
v_gene: TRBV9; d_gene: TRBD2; abundance: NA; j_gene: TRBJ2-2; CDR3aa: CASSVAAGGYLNTGELFF; CDR3nt: TGTGCCAGCAGCGTAGCAGCGGGGGGATACCTTAACACCGGGGAGCTGTTTTTT
v_gene: TRBV29-1; d_gene: NA; abundance: many; j_gene: TRBJ1-5; CDR3aa: CSVAQDSNQPQHF; CDR3nt: TGCAGCGTTGCCCAGGATAGCAATCAGCCCCAGCATTTT
v_gene: TRBV25-1; d_gene: NA; abundance: NA; j_gene: TRBJ1-4; CDR3aa: CASRGEGGMFF; CDR3nt: TGTGCCAGCCGTGGGGAGGGCGGGATGTTTTTT
v_gene: TRBV4-1; d_gene: NA; abundance: few; j_gene: TRBJ1-2; CDR3aa: CASSPVGSGYTF; CDR3nt: TGCGCCAGCAGCCCGGTGGGTTCAGGCTACACCTTC
v_gene: TRBV7-9; d_gene: NA; abundance: NA; j_gene: TRBJ1-1; CDR3aa: CASSFSGNTEAFF; CDR3nt: TGTGCCAGCAGCTTCTCGGGGAACACTGAAGCTTTCTTT
v_gene: TRBV4-3; d_gene: NA; abundance: few; j_gene: TRBJ2-3; CDR3aa: CASSHAPPTDTQYF; CDR3nt: TGCGCCAGCAGCCATGCCCCACCCACAGATACGCAGTATTTT
v_gene: TRBV4-3; d_gene: TRBD2; abundance: NA; j_gene: TRBJ2-3; CDR3aa: CASSQGKLAGDTDTQYF; CDR3nt: TGCGCCAGCAGCCAAGGAAAACTAGCGGGGGACACAGATACGCAGTATTTT
v_gene: TRBV7-2; d_gene: NA; abundance: few; j_gene: TRBJ2-7; CDR3aa: CASSFLGGVNGGYEQYF; CDR3nt: TGTGCCAGCAGCTTCTTGGGGGGAGTGAACGGCGGATACGAGCAGTACTTC